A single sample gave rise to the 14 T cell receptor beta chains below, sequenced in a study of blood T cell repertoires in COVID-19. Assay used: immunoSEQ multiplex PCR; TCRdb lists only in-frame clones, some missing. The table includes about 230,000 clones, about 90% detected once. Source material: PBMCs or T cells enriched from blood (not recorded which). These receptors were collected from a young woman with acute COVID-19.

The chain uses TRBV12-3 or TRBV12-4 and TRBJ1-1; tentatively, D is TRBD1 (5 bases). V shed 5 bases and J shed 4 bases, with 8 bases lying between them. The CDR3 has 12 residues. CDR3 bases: TGTGCCAGCAGTCCCGACAGCACTGAAGCTTTCTTT. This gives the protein CASSPDSTEAFF.

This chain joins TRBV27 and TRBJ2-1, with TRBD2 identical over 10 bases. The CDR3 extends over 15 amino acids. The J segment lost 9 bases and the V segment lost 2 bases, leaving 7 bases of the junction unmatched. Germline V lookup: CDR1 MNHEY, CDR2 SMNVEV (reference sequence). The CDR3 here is CASSLQLAGGGEQFF. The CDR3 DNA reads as TGTGCCAGCAGTTTACAATTAGCGGGGGGCGGTGAGCAGTTCTTC.

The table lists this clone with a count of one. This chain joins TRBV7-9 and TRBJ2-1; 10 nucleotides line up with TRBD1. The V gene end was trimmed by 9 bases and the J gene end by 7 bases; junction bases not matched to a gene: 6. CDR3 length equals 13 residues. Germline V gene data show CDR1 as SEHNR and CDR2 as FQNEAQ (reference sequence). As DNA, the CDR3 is TGTGCCAGTTCTGGGACAGGGGTAAATGAGCAGTTCTTC. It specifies CASSGTGVNEQFF.

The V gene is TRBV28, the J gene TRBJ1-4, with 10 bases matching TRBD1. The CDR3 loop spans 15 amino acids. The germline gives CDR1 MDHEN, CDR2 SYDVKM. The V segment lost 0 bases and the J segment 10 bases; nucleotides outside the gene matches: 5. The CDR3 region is CASSLWGTGAGKLFF. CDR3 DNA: TGTGCCAGCAGTTTATGGGGGACAGGGGCGGGAAAACTGTTTTTT. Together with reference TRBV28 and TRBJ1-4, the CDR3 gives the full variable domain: DVKVTQSSRYLVKRTGEKVFLECVQDMDHENMFWYRQDPGLGLRLIYFSYDVKMKEKGDIPEGYSVSREKKERFSLILESASTNQTSMYLCASSLWGTGAGKLFFGSGTQLSVL.

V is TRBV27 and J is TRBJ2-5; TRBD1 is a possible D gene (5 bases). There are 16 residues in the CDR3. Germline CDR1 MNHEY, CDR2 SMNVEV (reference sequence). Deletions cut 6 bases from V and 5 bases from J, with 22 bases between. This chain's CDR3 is CASRLRVYDARETQYF. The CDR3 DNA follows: TGTGCCAGCAGACTCAGGGTATATGATGCGCGCGAGACCCAGTACTTC.

CDR3 amino acids: CASSWGDYGYTF. CDR3 DNA: TGTGCCAGCAGCTGGGGGGACTATGGCTACACCTTC. This rearrangement joins TRBV21-1 to TRBJ1-2. TRBV21-1 is tagged as a pseudogene. CDR3 length: 12 amino acids.

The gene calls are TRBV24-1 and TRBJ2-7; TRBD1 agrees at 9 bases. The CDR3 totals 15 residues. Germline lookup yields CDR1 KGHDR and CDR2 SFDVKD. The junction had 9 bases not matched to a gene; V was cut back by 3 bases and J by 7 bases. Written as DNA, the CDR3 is TGTGCCACCAGTGATCCTCGGACAGGGGATCGGGAGCAGTACTTC. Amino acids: CATSDPRTGDREQYF.

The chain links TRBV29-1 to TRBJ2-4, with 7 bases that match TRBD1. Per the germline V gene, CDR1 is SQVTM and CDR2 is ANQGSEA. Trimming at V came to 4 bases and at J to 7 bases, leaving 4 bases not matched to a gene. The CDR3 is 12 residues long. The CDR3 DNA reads TGCAGCGTTGGGACAGGACTTAACATTCAGTACTTC. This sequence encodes CSVGTGLNIQYF.

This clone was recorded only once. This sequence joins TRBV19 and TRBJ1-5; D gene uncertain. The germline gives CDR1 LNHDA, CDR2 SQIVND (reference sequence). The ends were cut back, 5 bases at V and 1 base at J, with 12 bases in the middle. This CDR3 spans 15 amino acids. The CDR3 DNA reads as TGTGCCAGTAGTGCCAGCGGGTGGAGCAATCAGCCCCAGCATTTT. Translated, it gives CASSASGWSNQPQHF.

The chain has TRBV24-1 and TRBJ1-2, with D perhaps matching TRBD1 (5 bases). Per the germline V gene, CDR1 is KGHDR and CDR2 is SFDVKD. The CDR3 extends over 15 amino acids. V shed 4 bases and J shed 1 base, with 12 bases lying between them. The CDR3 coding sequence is TGTGCCACCAGTGAGGGAGGGGAAAATAACTATGGCTACACCTTC. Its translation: CATSEGGENNYGYTF.

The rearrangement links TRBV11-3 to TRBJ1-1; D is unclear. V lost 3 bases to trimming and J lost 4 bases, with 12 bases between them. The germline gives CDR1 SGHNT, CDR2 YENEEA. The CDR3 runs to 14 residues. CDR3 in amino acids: CASSFTDRGTEAFF. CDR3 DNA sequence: TGTGCCAGCAGCTTCACGGACCGGGGCACTGAAGCTTTCTTT.

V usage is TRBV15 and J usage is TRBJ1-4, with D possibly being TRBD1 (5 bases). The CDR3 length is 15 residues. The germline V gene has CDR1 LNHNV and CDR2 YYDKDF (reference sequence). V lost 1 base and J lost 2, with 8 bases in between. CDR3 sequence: CATSRGRQTNEKLFF. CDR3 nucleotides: TGTGCCACCAGCAGAGGTCGACAGACTAATGAAAAACTGTTTTTT.

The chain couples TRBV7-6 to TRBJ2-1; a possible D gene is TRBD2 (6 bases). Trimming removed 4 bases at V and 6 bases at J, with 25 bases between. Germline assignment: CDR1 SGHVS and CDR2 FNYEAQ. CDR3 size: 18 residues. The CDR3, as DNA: TGTGCCAGCAGCTCTACCGGGGAGGTGGTATCTTTAGGCAATGAGCAGTTCTTC. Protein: CASSSTGEVVSLGNEQFF.

CDR3 sequence: CASSPTGGEVYGYTF. Here the CDR3 DNA reads TGTGCCAGCAGCCCCACAGGGGGCGAGGTCTATGGCTACACCTTC. The rearrangement uses TRBV11-2 and TRBJ1-2; 9 bases are a match to TRBD1. The CDR3 has 15 amino acids. Trimming took 5 bases from V and 4 from J; bases not matched to a gene: 8. Germline V gives CDR1 SGHAT, CDR2 FQNNGV.